This passage covers 32 T cell receptor beta chains from one sample sequenced in a study of T cells after yellow fever vaccination. Via MiXCR, TCRdb re-called the 5' RACE reads, giving one row per CDR3 protein. The sample holds 250,000 to 300,000 distinct CDR3 sequences; around 5.3% are singletons and the top ten take around 3.5%. The sequenced sample was CD4+ T cells sorted from PBMCs, obtained on the day of the yellow fever booster vaccination. The source is a man aged 18 to 30 who received the YFV17D yellow fever vaccine.

This clonotype was seen repeatedly, ten times or more. The chain recombines TRBV10-3 with TRBJ2-7; D not certain. This CDR3 has 14 amino acids. CDR1 is ENHRY and CDR2 is SYGVKD in the germline V gene. V lost 0 bases to trimming and J lost 0 bases, with 6 bases between them. CDR3 coding DNA: TGTGCCATCAGTGAGTCGGCAGACTCCTACGAGCAGTACTTC. Protein: CAISESADSYEQYF.

This clonotype was detected a few times. This chain links TRBV7-3 with TRBJ1-1, with 11 bases fitting TRBD1. CDR1 and CDR2 (germline): SGHTA, FQGTGA. The V gene end was trimmed by 6 bases and the J gene end by 7 bases; junction bases not matched to a gene: 7. The CDR3 is 14 residues long. The CDR3 DNA follows: TGTGCCAGCAGTCCCGGACAGGGGGCCAGTGAAGCTTTCTTT. This gives the protein CASSPGQGASEAFF.

The sample holds a few counts of this clonotype. V and J are TRBV28 and TRBJ1-3; D possibly corresponds to TRBD1 (5 bases). Germline loops: CDR1 MDHEN, CDR2 SYDVKM. This CDR3 is built from 14 residues. V lost 7 bases, J lost 0 bases, and 10 bases lay in between. Here the CDR3 reads CASTPGYSGNTIYF. CDR3 DNA sequence: TGTGCCAGCACCCCAGGGTACTCTGGAAACACCATATATTTT. The full variable domain, with the rest looked up from reference TRBV28 and TRBJ1-3, is DVKVTQSSRYLVKRTGEKVFLECVQDMDHENMFWYRQDPGLGLRLIYFSYDVKMKEKGDIPEGYSVSREKKERFSLILESASTNQTSMYLCASTPGYSGNTIYFGEGSWLTVV.

The chain couples TRBV5-1 to TRBJ2-7; 7 bases agree with TRBD2. The CDR3 is 15 residues long. Germline lookup yields CDR1 SGHRS and CDR2 YFSETQ. With 4 bases clipped from V and 2 bases from J, the junction kept 9 bases outside the gene matches. The CDR3 region has the DNA TGCGCCAGCAGCATATTGGGAGGGAGGGCCTACGAGCAGTACTTC. Encoded protein: CASSILGGRAYEQYF. The full variable domain, in which reference TRBV5-1 and TRBJ2-7 provide the parts outside the CDR3, is KAGVTQTPRYLIKTRGQQVTLSCSPISGHRSVSWYQQTPGQGLQFLFEYFSETQRNKGNFPGRFSGRQFSNSRSEMNVSTLELGDSALYLCASSILGGRAYEQYFGPGTRLTVT.

J is TRBJ2-2 and V is TRBV9, with 10 bases matching TRBD2. CDR3 size: 20 residues. Germline assignment: CDR1 SGDLS and CDR2 YYNGEE. V trimming: 4 bases; J trimming: 0 bases; junction bases outside the gene matches: 15. The DNA for the CDR3 is TGTGCCAGCAGCTATTCAATTCTAGCGGGGGACTCCGCGAACACCGGGGAGCTGTTTTTT. Protein sequence: CASSYSILAGDSANTGELFF.

This clonotype has only a few counts. The J gene is TRBJ2-2, the V gene TRBV9, with 8 positions matching TRBD1. The CDR3 runs to 18 residues. The germline CDR1 and CDR2 sequences are SGDLS and YYNGEE. After removal of 0 bases from V and 5 bases from J, the junction contained 12 bases not matched to a gene. The CDR3 bases are TGTGCCAGCAGCGTAGAGAGCCAGGGACAGGACCCTACCGGGGAGCTGTTTTTT. Protein sequence: CASSVESQGQDPTGELFF.

This clonotype was seen a handful of times. The rearrangement joins TRBV20-1 to TRBJ2-5; D is unresolved. Trimming left V 0 bases short and J 4 bases short, with 12 bases between. CDR1 DFQATT and CDR2 SNEGSKA come from the germline V gene (reference sequence). The CDR3 has 14 residues. Written as DNA, the CDR3 is TGCAGTGCTAGAGATTTGGAACTCTTAGAGACCCAGTACTTC. Its translation is CSARDLELLETQYF.

This clonotype was observed at least ten times. J is TRBJ2-7 and V is TRBV20-1; the match to TRBD1 covers 8 bases. The germline gives CDR1 DFQATT, CDR2 SNEGSKA (reference sequence). CDR3 size: 14 residues. Trimming cost V 6 bases and J 1 base; bases outside gene matches: 8. The chain's CDR3 is CSADDRGSSYEQYV. DNA for the CDR3: TGCAGTGCCGATGACAGGGGTAGTTCCTACGAGCAGTACGTC.

This clonotype occurred many times. The chain carries TRBV5-1 and TRBJ1-1, with TRBD1 matching over 10 bases. Germline CDR1 is SGHRS and CDR2 is YFSETQ. V was pared by 4 bases and J by 5 bases, with 8 bases of the junction left unmatched. The CDR3 loop spans 15 amino acids. In DNA form, the CDR3 reads TGCGCCAGCAGCATAATTCCGGGACAGGGGACTGAAGCTTTCTTT. Translation: CASSIIPGQGTEAFF. Full variable domain (rest looked up from reference TRBV5-1 and TRBJ1-1): KAGVTQTPRYLIKTRGQQVTLSCSPISGHRSVSWYQQTPGQGLQFLFEYFSETQRNKGNFPGRFSGRQFSNSRSEMNVSTLELGDSALYLCASSIIPGQGTEAFFGQGTRLTVV.

There are a few counts of this clonotype. CDR3 sequence reads: CSAGDSSSGANVLTF. In nucleotides, the CDR3 is TGCAGTGCTGGGGACTCGAGCTCTGGGGCCAACGTCCTGACTTTC. The chain employs TRBV20-1 and TRBJ2-6, with a weak D call TRBD2 (6 bases). Trimming stripped 5 bases from V and 0 bases from J, with 11 bases between. This CDR3 contains 15 residues. Germline V gene sequence: CDR1 DFQATT, CDR2 SNEGSKA (reference sequence).

This clonotype was observed at least ten times. This chain's CDR3 is CATSSDSATNEKLFF. The CDR3 nucleotides read TGTGCCACCAGCTCAGACTCCGCAACTAATGAAAAACTGTTTTTT. This rearrangement joins TRBV15 to TRBJ1-4; D remains ambiguous. The ends were cut back, 5 bases at V and 0 bases at J, with 10 bases in the middle. The CDR3 is made up of 15 amino acids. Looked up from germline, CDR1 is LNHNV and CDR2 is YYDKDF (reference sequence).

This clonotype was picked up many times. CDR3 amino acids: CASSKTNSGANVLTF. CDR3 DNA sequence: TGTGCCAGCAGCAAGACCAACTCCGGGGCCAACGTCCTGACTTTC. The gene calls are TRBV12-3 or TRBV12-4 and TRBJ2-6, with D unresolved. V gave up 6 bases and J gave up 4 bases, with 13 bases separating them. This CDR3 region has 15 residues.

The V and J genes are TRBV5-1 and TRBJ1-1; D unclear. Germline V CDR1 and CDR2: SGHRS, YFSETQ. This CDR3 is built from 15 residues. V was trimmed by 0 bases and J by 4 bases, leaving 13 bases between them. The CDR3 here is CASSLGERVITEAFF. The CDR3 coding sequence is TGCGCCAGCAGCTTGGGGGAAAGGGTAATCACTGAAGCTTTCTTT.

The table lists this clonotype with a few counts. This chain connects TRBV20-1 to TRBJ1-5; the D is unclear. Germline loops: CDR1 DFQATT, CDR2 SNEGSKA (reference sequence). This CDR3 spans 14 amino acids. V lost 2 bases, J lost 5 bases, and 13 bases lay in between. This CDR3 is CSARYAVGDQPQHF. CDR3 sequence (DNA): TGCAGTGCTAGATACGCTGTTGGGGATCAGCCCCAGCATTTT.

This clonotype has at least ten counts. The genes are TRBV12-3 or TRBV12-4 and TRBJ1-1; D gene ambiguous. The CDR3 is 12 residues long. The V end lost 7 bases, the J end lost 5 bases, and 11 bases lay between the germline ends. DNA for the CDR3: TGTGCCAGCAACGCATTTCTAACTGAAGCTTTCTTT. This codes for CASNAFLTEAFF.

The sample holds many counts of this clonotype. The chain has TRBV24-1 and TRBJ1-1; D might be TRBD1 (5 bases). The CDR3 loop spans 13 amino acids. Germline V gene sequence: CDR1 KGHDR, CDR2 SFDVKD. The V end was cut by 7 bases, the J end by 1 base, with 9 bases between. The CDR3 nucleotides are TGTGCCACCAGGTCACAGGCGAACACTGAAGCTTTCTTT. This sequence encodes CATRSQANTEAFF.

The rearrangement joins TRBV5-6 to TRBJ2-7, with a weak D call TRBD2 (7 bases). The V and J ends lost 4 bases and 4 bases respectively, with 18 bases between them. The CDR3 covers 15 residues. In germline, CDR1 is SGHDT, CDR2 YYEEEE. The CDR3 sequence is CASSLLGGGLYEQYF. In nucleotides, the CDR3 is TGTGCCAGCAGCCTACTGGGGGGGGGCCTATACGAGCAGTACTTC.

The sample holds many counts of this clonotype. This chain joins TRBV5-1 and TRBJ1-2, with D tentatively TRBD1 (5 bases). The CDR3 consists of 15 residues. The germline CDR1 and CDR2 sequences are SGHRS and YFSETQ. V was clipped by 0 bases and J by 8 bases, with 17 bases between them. CDR3 region: CASSLETEGWIGYTF. In DNA form, the CDR3 reads TGCGCCAGCAGCTTGGAGACGGAGGGGTGGATCGGCTACACCTTC. The full variable domain, with the rest looked up from reference TRBV5-1 and TRBJ1-2, is KAGVTQTPRYLIKTRGQQVTLSCSPISGHRSVSWYQQTPGQGLQFLFEYFSETQRNKGNFPGRFSGRQFSNSRSEMNVSTLELGDSALYLCASSLETEGWIGYTFGSGTRLTVV.

This clonotype has ten or more counts. This rearrangement joins TRBV12-3 or TRBV12-4 to TRBJ2-7; 7 nucleotides match TRBD2. Trimming at V came to 5 bases and at J to 2 bases, leaving 6 bases not matched to a gene. This CDR3 contains 14 residues. The CDR3 sequence: CASSELAPTYEQYF. CDR3 nucleotide sequence: TGTGCCAGCAGTGAACTAGCGCCAACCTACGAGCAGTACTTC.

This clonotype was seen only a few times. This chain links TRBV9 with TRBJ1-2; 7 bases are shared with TRBD1. Germline V gene sequence: CDR1 SGDLS, CDR2 YYNGEE. V shed 0 bases, J shed 8 bases, and the junction held 13 bases outside the gene matches. The CDR3 runs 16 residues. In DNA form, the CDR3 reads TGTGCCAGCAGCGTAGCTGGGGGACAGCATAATGAGGGCTACACCTTC. Translating gives CASSVAGGQHNEGYTF.

This clonotype was seen a handful of times. V usage is TRBV7-7 and J usage is TRBJ2-2; no clear D gene. Germline loops: CDR1 SSHAT, CDR2 FNYEAQ (reference sequence). Trimming stripped 5 bases from V and 7 bases from J, with 8 bases between. The CDR3 is made up of 12 amino acids. CDR3: CASSARGGELFF. The DNA for the CDR3 is TGTGCCAGCAGCGCCAGAGGCGGGGAGCTGTTTTTT.

In this sample, this clonotype turned up a few times. The V and J genes are TRBV7-3 and TRBJ2-1, with D perhaps matching TRBD1 (6 bases). Germline V gene lookup returns CDR1 SGHTA and CDR2 FQGTGA. Trimming stripped 5 bases from V and 7 bases from J, with 15 bases between. This CDR3 region has 14 residues. Here the CDR3 reads CASSPGRQGNEQFF. CDR3 sequence (DNA): TGTGCCAGCAGCCCAGGCCGTCAGGGGAATGAGCAGTTCTTC.

This clonotype has more than one count but fewer than ten. The CDR3 region has the DNA TGTGCCAGCAGTTTCTCTAGGGGGCGAAGTCAGCCCCAGCATTTT. Protein product: CASSFSRGRSQPQHF. The rearrangement joins TRBV12-3 or TRBV12-4 to TRBJ1-5, with 7 bases lining up with TRBD1. Trimming removed 3 bases from V and 6 bases from J; junction bases left unmatched: 8. The CDR3 contains 15 residues.

This clonotype was counted at least ten times. V and J are TRBV20-1 and TRBJ2-1, with 9 bases lining up with TRBD2. V shed 4 bases and J 3 bases; nucleotides not matched to a gene: 10. Looked up from germline, CDR1 is DFQATT and CDR2 is SNEGSKA (reference sequence). CDR3 size: 16 residues. The CDR3 coding sequence is TGCAGTGCTAAAAATTCCGGCGGGGGGGGCTACAATGAGCAGTTCTTC. Protein sequence: CSAKNSGGGGYNEQFF.

The chain joins TRBV7-2 to TRBJ2-5, with 8 bases fitting TRBD1. Trimming at V came to 6 bases and at J to 2 bases, leaving 2 bases not matched to a gene. CDR3 length: 13 residues. Per the germline V gene, CDR1 is SGHTA and CDR2 is FQGNSA. CDR3 residues: CASRRQGQETQYF. The CDR3 coding sequence is TGTGCCAGCAGACGACAGGGGCAAGAGACCCAGTACTTC.

The chain employs TRBV5-6 and TRBJ1-5; no clear D gene. The length of the CDR3 is 14 residues. The germline gives CDR1 SGHDT, CDR2 YYEEEE. V was trimmed by 1 base and J by 5 bases, leaving 10 bases between them. This chain's CDR3 is CASSLSGPYQPQHF. CDR3 nucleotide sequence: TGTGCCAGCAGCTTGTCAGGCCCCTATCAGCCCCAGCATTTT. Combining the CDR3 with reference TRBV5-6 and TRBJ1-5 gives the whole variable domain DAGVTQSPTHLIKTRGQQVTLRCSPKSGHDTVSWYQQALGQGPQFIFQYYEEEERQRGNFPDRFSGHQFPNYSSELNVNALLLGDSALYLCASSLSGPYQPQHFGDGTRLSIL.

This clonotype was seen at least ten times. The chain recombines TRBV4-3 with TRBJ1-6; D gene uncertain. CDR1 is LGHNA, CDR2 YSLEER, per germline. The V end lost 1 base, the J end lost 7 bases, and 11 bases lay between the germline ends. The CDR3 spans 15 residues. The CDR3 spells CASSQGYVGNSPLHF. The DNA of the CDR3 is TGCGCCAGCAGCCAAGGTTACGTCGGGAATTCACCCCTCCACTTT.

A few counts support this clonotype. CDR3 in amino acids: CASSLGGTPSNTEAFF. The CDR3 bases are TGTGCCAGCAGCTTAGGGGGGACACCCTCGAACACTGAAGCTTTCTTT. J is TRBJ1-1 and V is TRBV7-2, with D maybe TRBD1 (6 bases). V dropped 1 base and J dropped 1 base, with 13 bases sitting between them. The CDR3 contains 16 residues. CDR1 SGHTA and CDR2 FQGNSA come from the germline V gene.

This clonotype has more than one count but fewer than ten. One junction end disagrees with the germline gene, perhaps due to a read error. This chain uses TRBV18 with TRBJ2-4; 7 bases are a match to TRBD1. Germline V lookup: CDR1 KGHSH, CDR2 LQKENI. This CDR3 is 15 amino acids long. The CDR3 DNA is TGTGCCAGCTCACCTGAGGGGGCCAGAGGTTCTAGGGTTCTCTTC. It is translated as CASSPEGARGSRVLF.

This clonotype was seen only a few times. This chain uses TRBV12-3 or TRBV12-4 with TRBJ1-6; D might be TRBD1 (5 bases). This CDR3 spans 14 amino acids. V dropped 3 bases and J dropped 10 bases, with 13 bases sitting between them. The CDR3 sequence: CASSLMGRGSPLHF. The CDR3 region has the DNA TGTGCCAGCAGTTTGATGGGGCGCGGGTCACCCCTCCACTTT.

This clonotype came up many times. The chain joins TRBV4-2 to TRBJ1-5, with D maybe TRBD1 (5 bases). There are 15 residues in the CDR3. V dropped 3 bases and J dropped 2 bases, with 11 bases sitting between them. Germline CDR1 and CDR2: LGHNA and YNFKEQ. The CDR3 bases are TGTGCCAGCAGCCACCGGGGGTTAGGCAATCAGCCCCAGCATTTT. Translating gives CASSHRGLGNQPQHF.

This clonotype was observed at least ten times. The chain carries TRBV27 and TRBJ2-5; no reliable D call. The CDR3 is 13 amino acids. Per germline, CDR1 MNHEY and CDR2 SMNVEV (reference sequence). V lost 8 bases, J lost 5 bases, and 15 bases lay in between. The CDR3 protein is CASGVWAGETQYF. In DNA form, the CDR3 reads TGTGCCAGCGGGGTGTGGGCCGGGGAGACCCAGTACTTC.